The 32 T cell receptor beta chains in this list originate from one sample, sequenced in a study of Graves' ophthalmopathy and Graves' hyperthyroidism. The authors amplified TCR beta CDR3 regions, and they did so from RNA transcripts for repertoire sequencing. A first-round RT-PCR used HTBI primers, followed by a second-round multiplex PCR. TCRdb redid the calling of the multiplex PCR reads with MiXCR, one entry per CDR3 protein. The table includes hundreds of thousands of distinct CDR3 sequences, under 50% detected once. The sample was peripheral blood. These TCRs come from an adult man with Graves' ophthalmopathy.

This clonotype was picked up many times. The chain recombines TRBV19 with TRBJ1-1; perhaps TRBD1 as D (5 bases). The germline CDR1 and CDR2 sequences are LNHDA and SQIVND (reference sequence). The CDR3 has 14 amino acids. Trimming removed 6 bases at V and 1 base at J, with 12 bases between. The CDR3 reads CASSRNGQNTEAFF. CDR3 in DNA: TGTGCCAGTAGCAGGAACGGACAGAACACTGAAGCTTTCTTT.

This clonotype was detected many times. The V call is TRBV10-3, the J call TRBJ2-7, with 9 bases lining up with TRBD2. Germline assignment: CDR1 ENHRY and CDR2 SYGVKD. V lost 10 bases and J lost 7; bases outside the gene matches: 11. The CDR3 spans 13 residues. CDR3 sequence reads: CATRTSDTTEQYF. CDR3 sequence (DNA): TGTGCCACCAGGACTAGCGACACTACAGAGCAGTACTTC.

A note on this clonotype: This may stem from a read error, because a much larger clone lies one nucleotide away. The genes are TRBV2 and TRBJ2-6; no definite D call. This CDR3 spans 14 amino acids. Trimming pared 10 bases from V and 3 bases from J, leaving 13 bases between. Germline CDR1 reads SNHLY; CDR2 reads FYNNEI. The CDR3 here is CATILRDGANVLTF. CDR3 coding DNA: TGTGCCACCATACTAAGGGATGGGGCCAACGTCCTGACTTTC.

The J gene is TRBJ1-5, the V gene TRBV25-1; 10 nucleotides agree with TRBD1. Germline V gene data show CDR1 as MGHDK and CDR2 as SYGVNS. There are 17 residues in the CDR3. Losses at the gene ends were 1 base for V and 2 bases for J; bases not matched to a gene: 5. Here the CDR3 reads CASSESMGTGGNQPQHF. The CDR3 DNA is TGTGCCAGCAGTGAATCCATGGGGACAGGGGGCAATCAGCCCCAGCATTTT.

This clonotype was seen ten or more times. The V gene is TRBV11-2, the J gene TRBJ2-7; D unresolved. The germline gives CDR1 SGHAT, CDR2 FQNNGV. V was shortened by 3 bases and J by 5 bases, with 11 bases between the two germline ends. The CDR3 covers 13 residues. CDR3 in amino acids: CASSFVQAHEQYF. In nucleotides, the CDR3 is TGTGCCAGCAGCTTCGTCCAGGCCCACGAGCAGTACTTC.

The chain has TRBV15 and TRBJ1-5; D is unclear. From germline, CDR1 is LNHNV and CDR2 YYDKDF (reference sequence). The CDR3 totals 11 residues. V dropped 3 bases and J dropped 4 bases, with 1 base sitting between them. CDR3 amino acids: CATSSNQPQHF. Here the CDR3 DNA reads TGTGCCACCAGCAGTAATCAGCCCCAGCATTTT. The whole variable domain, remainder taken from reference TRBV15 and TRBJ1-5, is DAMVIQNPRYQVTQFGKPVTLSCSQTLNHNVMYWYQQKSSQAPKLLFHYYDKDFNNEADTPDNFQSRRPNTSFCFLDIRSPGLGDTAMYLCATSSNQPQHFGDGTRLSIL.

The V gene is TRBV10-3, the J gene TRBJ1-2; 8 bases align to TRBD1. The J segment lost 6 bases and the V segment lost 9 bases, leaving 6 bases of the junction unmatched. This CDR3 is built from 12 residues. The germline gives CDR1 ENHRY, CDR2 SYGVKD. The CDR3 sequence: CAIPDRENGYTF. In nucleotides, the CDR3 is TGTGCCATACCGGACAGGGAAAATGGCTACACCTTC.

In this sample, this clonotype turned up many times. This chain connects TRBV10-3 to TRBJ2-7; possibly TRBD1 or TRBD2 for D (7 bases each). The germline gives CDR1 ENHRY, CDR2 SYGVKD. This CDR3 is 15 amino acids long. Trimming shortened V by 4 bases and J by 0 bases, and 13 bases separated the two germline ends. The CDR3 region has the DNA TGTGCCATCAGTGGGCTCAGGGGGGGCTCCTACGAGCAGTACTTC. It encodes CAISGLRGGSYEQYF.

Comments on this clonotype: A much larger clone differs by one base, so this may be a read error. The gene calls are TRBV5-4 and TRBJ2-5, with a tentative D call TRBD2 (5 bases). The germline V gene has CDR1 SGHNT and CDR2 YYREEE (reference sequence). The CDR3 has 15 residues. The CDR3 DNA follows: TGTGCCAGCTGCTTATGGACTCCAGTCCAAGAGACCCAGTACTTC. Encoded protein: CASCLWTPVQETQYF.

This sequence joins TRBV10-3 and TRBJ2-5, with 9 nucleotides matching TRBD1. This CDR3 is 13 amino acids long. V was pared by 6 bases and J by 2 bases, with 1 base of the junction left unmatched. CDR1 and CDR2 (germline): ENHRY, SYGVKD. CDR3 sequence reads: CAIRGTGQETQYF. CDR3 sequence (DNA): TGTGCCATCAGAGGGACAGGGCAAGAGACCCAGTACTTC.

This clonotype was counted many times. CDR3: CAISTGLAGAQETQYF. The CDR3 nucleotides read TGTGCCATCAGCACTGGACTAGCGGGGGCACAAGAGACCCAGTACTTC. The chain uses TRBV10-3 and TRBJ2-5, with TRBD2 matching over 13 bases. Germline trimming cut 6 bases from V and 2 bases from J; bases unmatched to any gene: 6. The germline CDR1 and CDR2 sequences are ENHRY and SYGVKD. The CDR3 consists of 16 residues.

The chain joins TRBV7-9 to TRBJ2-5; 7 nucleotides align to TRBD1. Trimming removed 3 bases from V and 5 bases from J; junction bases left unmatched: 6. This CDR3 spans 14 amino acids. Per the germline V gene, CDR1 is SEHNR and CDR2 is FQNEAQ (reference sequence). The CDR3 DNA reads TGTGCCAGCAGCTTCCGACAGGGTGGGGAGACCCAGTACTTC. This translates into CASSFRQGGETQYF.

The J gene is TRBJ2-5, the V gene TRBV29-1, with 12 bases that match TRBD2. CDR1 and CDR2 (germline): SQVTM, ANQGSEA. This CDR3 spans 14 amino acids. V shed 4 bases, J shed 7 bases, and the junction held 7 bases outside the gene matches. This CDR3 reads CSVGLAGDRGTQYF. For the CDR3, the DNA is TGCAGCGTTGGACTAGCGGGAGACAGAGGGACCCAGTACTTC.

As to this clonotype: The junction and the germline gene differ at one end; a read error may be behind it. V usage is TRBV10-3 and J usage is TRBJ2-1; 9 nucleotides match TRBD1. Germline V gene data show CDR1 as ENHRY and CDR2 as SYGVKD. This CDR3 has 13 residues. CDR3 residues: CTISGDRDNEQFF. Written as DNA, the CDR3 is TGTACCATCAGTGGGGACAGGGACAATGAGCAGTTCTTC.

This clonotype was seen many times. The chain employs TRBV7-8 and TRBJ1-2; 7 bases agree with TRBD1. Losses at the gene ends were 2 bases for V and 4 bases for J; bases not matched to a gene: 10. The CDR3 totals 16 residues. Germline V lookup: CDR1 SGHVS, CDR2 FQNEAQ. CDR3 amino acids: CASSLSGSGGGYGYTF. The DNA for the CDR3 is TGTGCCAGCAGCTTAAGCGGTTCAGGGGGAGGCTATGGCTACACCTTC.

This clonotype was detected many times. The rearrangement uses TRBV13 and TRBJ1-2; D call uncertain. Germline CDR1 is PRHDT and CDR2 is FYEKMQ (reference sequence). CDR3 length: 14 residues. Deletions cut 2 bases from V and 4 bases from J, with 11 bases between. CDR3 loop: CASSLRARLYGYTF. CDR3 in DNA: TGTGCCAGCAGCTTACGGGCCCGCCTCTATGGCTACACCTTC.

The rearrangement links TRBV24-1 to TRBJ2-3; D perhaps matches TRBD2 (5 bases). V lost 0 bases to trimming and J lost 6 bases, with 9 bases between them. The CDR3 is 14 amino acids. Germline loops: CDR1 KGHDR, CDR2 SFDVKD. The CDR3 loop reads CATSDLWESDTQYF. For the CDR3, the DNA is TGTGCCACCAGTGATTTGTGGGAGTCGGATACGCAGTATTTT.

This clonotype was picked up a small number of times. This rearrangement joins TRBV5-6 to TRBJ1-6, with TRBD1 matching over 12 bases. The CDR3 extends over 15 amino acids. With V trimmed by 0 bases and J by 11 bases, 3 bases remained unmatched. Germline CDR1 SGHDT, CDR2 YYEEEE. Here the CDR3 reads CASSLAGQGATPLHF. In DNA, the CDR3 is TGTGCCAGCAGCTTGGCGGGACAGGGGGCAACACCCCTCCACTTT.

CDR3 DNA sequence: TGCAGTGCTAGAGATCTCGTTGGTAGCGGGTTGCAAGAGACCCAGTACTTC. This sequence encodes CSARDLVGSGLQETQYF. The chain joins TRBV20-1 to TRBJ2-5; 7 bases map to TRBD2. The CDR3 consists of 17 residues. Trimming took 0 bases from V and 2 from J; bases not matched to a gene: 12. Germline V gene sequence: CDR1 DFQATT, CDR2 SNEGSKA (reference sequence).

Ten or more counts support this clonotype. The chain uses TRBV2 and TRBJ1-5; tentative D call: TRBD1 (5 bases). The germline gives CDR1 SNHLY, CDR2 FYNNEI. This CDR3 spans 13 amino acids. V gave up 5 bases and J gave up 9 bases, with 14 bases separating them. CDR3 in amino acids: CASSRQFIRPQHF. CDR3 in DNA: TGTGCCAGCAGTAGACAGTTCATCCGGCCCCAGCATTTT.

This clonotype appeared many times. The CDR3 protein is CASRTSGLQETQYF. Written as DNA, the CDR3 is TGTGCCAGTAGGACTAGCGGTCTTCAAGAGACCCAGTACTTC. This chain links TRBV13 with TRBJ2-5, with 10 bases aligning to TRBD2. The CDR3 sequence is 14 residues long. Germline CDR1 reads PRHDT; CDR2 reads FYEKMQ (reference sequence). V was pared by 9 bases and J by 2 bases, with 6 bases of the junction left unmatched.

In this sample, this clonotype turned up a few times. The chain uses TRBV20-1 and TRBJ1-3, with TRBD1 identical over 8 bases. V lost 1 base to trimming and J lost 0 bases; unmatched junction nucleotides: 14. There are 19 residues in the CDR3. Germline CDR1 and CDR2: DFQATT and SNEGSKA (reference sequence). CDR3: CSARVPDRVRASSGNTIYF. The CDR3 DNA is TGCAGTGCTAGAGTACCGGACAGGGTTCGAGCTAGCTCTGGAAACACCATATATTTT.

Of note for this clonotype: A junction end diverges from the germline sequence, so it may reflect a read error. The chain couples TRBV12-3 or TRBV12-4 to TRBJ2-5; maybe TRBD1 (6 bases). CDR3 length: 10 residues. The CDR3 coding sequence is TGTGCCAGCAGTCGGGACATCTTGTTCTTC. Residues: CASSRDILFF.

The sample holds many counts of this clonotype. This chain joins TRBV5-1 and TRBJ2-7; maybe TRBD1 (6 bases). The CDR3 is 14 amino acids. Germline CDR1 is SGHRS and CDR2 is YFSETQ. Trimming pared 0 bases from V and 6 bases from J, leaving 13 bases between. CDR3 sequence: CASSLDRVRVEQYF. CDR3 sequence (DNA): TGCGCCAGCAGCTTGGACAGGGTCAGAGTCGAGCAGTACTTC.

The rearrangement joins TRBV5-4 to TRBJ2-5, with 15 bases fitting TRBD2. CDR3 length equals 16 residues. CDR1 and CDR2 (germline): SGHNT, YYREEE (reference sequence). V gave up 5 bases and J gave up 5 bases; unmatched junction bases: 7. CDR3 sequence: CASSWGLAGGRETQYF. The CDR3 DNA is TGTGCCAGCAGTTGGGGACTAGCGGGAGGTCGGGAGACCCAGTACTTC.

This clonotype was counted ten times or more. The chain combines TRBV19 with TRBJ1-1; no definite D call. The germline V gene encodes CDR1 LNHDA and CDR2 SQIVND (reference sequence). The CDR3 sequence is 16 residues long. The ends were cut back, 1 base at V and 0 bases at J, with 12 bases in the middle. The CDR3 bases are TGTGCCAGTAGTATAGGCGCCAGGCCGTTGAACACTGAAGCTTTCTTT. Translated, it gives CASSIGARPLNTEAFF.

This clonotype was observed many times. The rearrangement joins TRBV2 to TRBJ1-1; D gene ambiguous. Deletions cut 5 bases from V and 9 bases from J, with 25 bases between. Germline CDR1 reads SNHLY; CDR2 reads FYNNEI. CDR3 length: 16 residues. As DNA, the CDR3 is TGTGCCAGCAGTAAGACCATCGGCAAAGATTGGGGAAAAGCTTTCTTT. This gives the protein CASSKTIGKDWGKAFF.

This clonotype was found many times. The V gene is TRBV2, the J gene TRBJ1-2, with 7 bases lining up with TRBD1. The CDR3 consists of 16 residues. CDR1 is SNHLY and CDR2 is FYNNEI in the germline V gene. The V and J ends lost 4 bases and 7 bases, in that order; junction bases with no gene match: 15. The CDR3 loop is CASSVSTGARDGGYTF. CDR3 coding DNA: TGTGCCAGCAGTGTCTCTACAGGGGCCCGTGACGGTGGCTACACCTTC. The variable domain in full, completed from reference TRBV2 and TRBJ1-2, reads EPEVTQTPSHQVTQMGQEVILRCVPISNHLYFYWYRQILGQKVEFLVSFYNNEISEKSEIFDDQFSVERPDGSNFTLKIRSTKLEDSAMYFCASSVSTGARDGGYTFGSGTRLTVV.

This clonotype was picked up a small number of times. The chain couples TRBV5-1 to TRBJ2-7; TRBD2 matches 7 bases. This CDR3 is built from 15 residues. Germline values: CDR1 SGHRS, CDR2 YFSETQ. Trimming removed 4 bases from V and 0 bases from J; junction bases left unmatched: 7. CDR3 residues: CASSPTGTNSYEQYF. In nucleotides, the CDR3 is TGCGCCAGCAGCCCAACCGGGACTAACTCCTACGAGCAGTACTTC.

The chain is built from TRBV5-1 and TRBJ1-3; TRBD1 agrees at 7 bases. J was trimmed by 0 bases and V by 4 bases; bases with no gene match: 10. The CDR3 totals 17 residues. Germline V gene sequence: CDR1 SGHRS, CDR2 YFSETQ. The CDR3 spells CASSPRGQPSSGNTIYF. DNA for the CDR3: TGCGCCAGCAGCCCCCGGGGACAGCCGAGCTCTGGAAACACCATATATTTT.

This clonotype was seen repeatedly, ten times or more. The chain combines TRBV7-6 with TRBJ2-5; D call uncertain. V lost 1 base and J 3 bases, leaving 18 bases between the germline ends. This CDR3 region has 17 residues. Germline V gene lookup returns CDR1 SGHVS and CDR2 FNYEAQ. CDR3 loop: CASSLDIPGGPEETQYF. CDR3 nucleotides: TGTGCCAGCAGCTTAGACATACCGGGTGGCCCAGAAGAGACCCAGTACTTC.

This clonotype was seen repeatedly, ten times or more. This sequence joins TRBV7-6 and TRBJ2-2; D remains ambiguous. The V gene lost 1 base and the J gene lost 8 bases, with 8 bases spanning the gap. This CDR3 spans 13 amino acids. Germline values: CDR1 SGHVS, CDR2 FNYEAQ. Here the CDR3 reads CASSLVLSGELFF. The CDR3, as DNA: TGTGCCAGCAGCTTAGTCCTCTCTGGGGAGCTGTTTTTT.